The entry below describes one TCR beta chain. Samples came from axillary lymph nodes draining the breast cancer. TCRdb processed the multiplex PCR reads anew with MiXCR; each CDR3 protein has one entry. The sample has under 250,000 distinct CDR3 sequences, around 32% seen once; the top ten hold 1.4%. The record originates from a study of breast tumors, draining lymph nodes, adjacent tissues. The sample was axillary lymph node tissue. The sequence came from a female donor with breast cancer. Some clones in this sample may be carry-over from other donors' samples.

The CDR3 nucleotides read TGTGCCAGTAGTATAGCTGGGTCCCAAGATAGCAATCAGCCCCAGCATTTT. Its protein is CASSIAGSQDSNQPQHF. The chain carries TRBV19 and TRBJ1-5, with D unresolved. The CDR3 runs 17 residues. Germline V CDR1 and CDR2: LNHDA, SQIVND (reference sequence). V was cut by 1 base and J by 0 bases, with 13 bases left in between.